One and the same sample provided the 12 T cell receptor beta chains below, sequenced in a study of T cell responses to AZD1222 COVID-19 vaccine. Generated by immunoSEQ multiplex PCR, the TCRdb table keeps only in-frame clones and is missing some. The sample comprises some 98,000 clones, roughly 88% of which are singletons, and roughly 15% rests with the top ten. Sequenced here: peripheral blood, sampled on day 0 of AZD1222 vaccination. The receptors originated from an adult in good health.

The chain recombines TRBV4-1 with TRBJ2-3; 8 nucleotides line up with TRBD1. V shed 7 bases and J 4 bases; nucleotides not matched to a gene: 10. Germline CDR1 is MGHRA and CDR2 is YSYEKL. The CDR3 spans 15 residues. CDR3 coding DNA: TGCGCCAGCACAACCCGGGCAGGGGGCGCAGATACGCAGTATTTT. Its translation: CASTTRAGGADTQYF.

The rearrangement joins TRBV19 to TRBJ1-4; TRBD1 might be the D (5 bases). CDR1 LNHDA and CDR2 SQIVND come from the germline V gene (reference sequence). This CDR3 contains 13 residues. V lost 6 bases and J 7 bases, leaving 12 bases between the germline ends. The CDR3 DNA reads TGTGCCAGTAGCCATCATGGGGGTGAAAAACTGTTTTTT. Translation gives CASSHHGGEKLFF.

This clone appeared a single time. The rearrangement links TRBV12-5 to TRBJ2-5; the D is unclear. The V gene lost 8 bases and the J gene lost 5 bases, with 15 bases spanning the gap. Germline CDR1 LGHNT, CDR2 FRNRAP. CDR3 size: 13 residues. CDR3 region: CASSNGADETQYF. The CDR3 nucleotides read TGTGCTAGTTCTAACGGTGCAGACGAGACCCAGTACTTC.

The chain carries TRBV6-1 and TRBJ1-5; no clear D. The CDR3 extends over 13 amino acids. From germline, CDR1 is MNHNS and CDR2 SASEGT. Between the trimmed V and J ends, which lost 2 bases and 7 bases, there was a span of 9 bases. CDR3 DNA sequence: TGTGCCAGCAGTGAATTTCGGGAGCAGCCCCAGCATTTT. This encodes CASSEFREQPQHF.

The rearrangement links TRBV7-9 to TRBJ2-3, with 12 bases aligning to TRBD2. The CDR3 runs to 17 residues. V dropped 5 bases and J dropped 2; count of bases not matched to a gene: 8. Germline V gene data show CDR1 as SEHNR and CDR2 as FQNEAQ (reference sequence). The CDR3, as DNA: TGTGCCAGCAGCGGGCTAGCGGGGGGGAGCCCCACAGATACGCAGTATTTT. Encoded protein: CASSGLAGGSPTDTQYF.

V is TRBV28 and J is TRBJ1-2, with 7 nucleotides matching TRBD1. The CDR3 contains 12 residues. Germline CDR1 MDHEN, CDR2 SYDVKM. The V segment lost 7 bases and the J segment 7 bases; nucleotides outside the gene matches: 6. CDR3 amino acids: CASKRGLGGYTF. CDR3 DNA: TGTGCCAGCAAGAGGGGGCTTGGTGGCTACACCTTC.

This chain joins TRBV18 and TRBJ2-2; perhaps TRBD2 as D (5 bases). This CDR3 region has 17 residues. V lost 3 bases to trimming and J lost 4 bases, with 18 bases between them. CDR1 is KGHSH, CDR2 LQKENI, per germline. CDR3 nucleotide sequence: TGTGCCAGCTCACCCAACGCTCCGGAGGCGACCACCGGGGAGCTGTTTTTT. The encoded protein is CASSPNAPEATTGELFF.

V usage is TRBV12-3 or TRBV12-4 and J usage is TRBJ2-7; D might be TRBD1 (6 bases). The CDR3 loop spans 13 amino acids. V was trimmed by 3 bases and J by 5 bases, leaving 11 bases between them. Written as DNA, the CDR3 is TGTGCCAGCAGTTTTAGGGGGACGGACGAGCAGTACTTC. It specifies CASSFRGTDEQYF.

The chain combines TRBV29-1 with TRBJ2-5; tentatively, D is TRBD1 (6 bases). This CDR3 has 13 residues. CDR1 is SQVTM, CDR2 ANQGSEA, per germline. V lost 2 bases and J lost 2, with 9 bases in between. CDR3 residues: CSVETGLQETQYF. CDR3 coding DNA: TGCAGCGTTGAAACAGGGCTACAAGAGACCCAGTACTTC.

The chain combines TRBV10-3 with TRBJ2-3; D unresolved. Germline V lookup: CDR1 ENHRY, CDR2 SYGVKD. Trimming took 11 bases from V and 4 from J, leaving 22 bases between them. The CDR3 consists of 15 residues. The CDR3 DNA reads TGTGCCCCAGCCCGGACCAGCTTTACGTCAGATACGCAGTATTTT. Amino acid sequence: CAPARTSFTSDTQYF.

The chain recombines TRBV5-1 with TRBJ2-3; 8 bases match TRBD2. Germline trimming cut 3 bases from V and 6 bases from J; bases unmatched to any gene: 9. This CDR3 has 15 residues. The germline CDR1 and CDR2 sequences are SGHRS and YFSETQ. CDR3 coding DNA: TGCGCCAGCAGCTGGGAGCGGGGGCCCATTGATACGCAGTATTTT. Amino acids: CASSWERGPIDTQYF. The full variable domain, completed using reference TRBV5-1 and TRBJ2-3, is KAGVTQTPRYLIKTRGQQVTLSCSPISGHRSVSWYQQTPGQGLQFLFEYFSETQRNKGNFPGRFSGRQFSNSRSEMNVSTLELGDSALYLCASSWERGPIDTQYFGPGTRLTVL.

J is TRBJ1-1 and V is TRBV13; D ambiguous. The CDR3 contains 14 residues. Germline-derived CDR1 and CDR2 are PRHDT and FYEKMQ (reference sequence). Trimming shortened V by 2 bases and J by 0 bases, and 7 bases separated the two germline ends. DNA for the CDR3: TGTGCCAGCAGCTTATTGACGGTGAACACTGAAGCTTTCTTT. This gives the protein CASSLLTVNTEAFF. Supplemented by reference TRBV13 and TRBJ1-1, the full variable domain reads AAGVIQSPRHLIKEKRETATLKCYPIPRHDTVYWYQQGPGQDPQFLISFYEKMQSDKGSIPDRFSAQQFSDYHSELNMSSLELGDSALYFCASSLLTVNTEAFFGQGTRLTVV.